This paragraph reports one T cell receptor beta chain. Its antigen is unknown. Within one base of it there is no much larger clone, and no base qualities were kept. The data derive from a study of beta chain features in type 1 diabetes (dated by TCRdb to between 2018 and 2020). About the investigation overall: Mean age, gender distribution, total cell number and subset yield were not different between patients and healthy donors. Across all samples, roughly 110,000,000 sorted cells were examined, and cell number per subset correlated strongly with RNA yield. The study compared TCRB repertoires of sorted circulating CD4+ T cell subsets between recently diagnosed type 1 diabetes patients and matched healthy donors. Regulatory and stem cell-like memory subsets were obtained from only 8 patients and about 8 healthy donors, while naive and central memory subsets were obtained from all 30 or so donors.

The entire isolated RNA was reverse transcribed using the High Capacity cDNA Reverse Transcription Kit, and thus expressed TCRB transcripts were sequenced. Naive, central memory and regulatory T cell samples underwent deep immunoSEQ sequencing, averaging around 3.9 million total reads per sample. After sorted cells were lysed in RLT buffer, RNA was extracted with DNase-treated RNeasy Micro or Mini kits, with the choice depending on cell number. To prevent cross-contamination, every cell subset was processed on its own, while patient and healthy donor samples were processed together. TCRB sequences were amplified from cDNA with the immunoSEQ multiplex PCR, producing 87-bp fragments spanning the CDR3 region. Sequencing of the amplicons was performed on the Illumina HiSeq platform. Per the source publication's procedure: PCR bias was corrected computationally using synthetic template baselines, and reads within Hamming distance 2 were collapsed, with unmergeable singletons discarded. By aligning reads against IMGT, V, D and J genes, CDR3 length, and insertions or deletions at six rearrangement sites were assigned. Within each subset, clonotype counts were normalized to sorted cell number, after which true diversity and Gini coefficients were computed with the tcR R package. The overlap coefficient, calculated on TCRB nucleotide sequences, was used to measure repertoire sharing. Out-of-frame TCRB sequences from naive cells were analyzed as a proxy for the pre-selection repertoire. TCRdb took this table from immuneACCESS and kept in-frame rearrangements with V and J called. Such tables lack part of the clones; where checked against another copy, unresolved V genes explain under half of the gap, and the rest is unexplained. V and J calls and clone size are those listed in that table; D and trimming were worked out from the DNA. In this sample the table shows hundreds of thousands of clones, roughly 12% of which occur a single time. Under 0.02% of the sample comes from the top ten.

Each donor gave one peripheral blood draw, roughly 120 mL on average, collected into heparinised tubes. Naive, central memory, regulatory and stem cell-like memory CD4+ T cells were sorted on a BD FACSAria II using a panel including CD45RO, CCR7, CD25, CD127, CD95 and CD27. A purity above 95% was achieved for all sorted populations. PBMCs were isolated immediately by Lymphoprep density gradient centrifugation and stained directly without culture. So that batch effects would be minimized, each experiment stained and sorted samples in pairs, pairing one healthy donor with one patient. The paper as a whole reports these results and caveats: Shorter templates might be favored by PCR, yet because patient and control samples were amplified and corrected together, any such skew would affect both groups equally. The naive, central memory and regulatory TCRB repertoires appeared to resemble one another more closely among patients than among healthy donors. Patients with type 1 diabetes made fewer insertions and deleted more nucleotides at VDJ recombination sites, implying thymic rearrangement abnormalities. Because cDNA was sequenced instead of genomic DNA, activated cells with high expression could be over-represented, although the groups did not differ in activation or CD3 levels. HLA sub-analyses involved small numbers of individuals, so any influence of HLA type on TCRB rearrangement remained unresolved. In all four CD4+ subsets, TCRB CDR3 length was moderately but significantly shorter in type 1 diabetes patients.

Source material: naive CD4+ T cells from blood. The cell subset or site label, as the study defines it: true naive CD4+ T cells. The sequence derives from a man between 18 and 35 years old in good health.

The nucleotide sequence reads TGTGCCAGCTCACCATCCCCGGACAGGAGAAATGAAAAACTGTTTTTT. It encodes CASSPSPDRRNEKLFF. The rearranged segments are TRBV18 and TRBJ1-4, and TRBD1 matches 7 of the central bases. Trimming leaves V shorter by 2 bases and J shorter by 5 bases, with the junction holding 8 bases beyond the gene matches. The germline V gene sets CDR1 to KGHSH and CDR2 to LQKENI. The CDR3 covers 16 residues, taking in both the cysteine and the phenylalanine. Only the CDR3 portion is preserved as DNA: 48 bases, with reading frame beginning at the first base.